A single sample is the source of the 27 T cell receptor beta chains below, sequenced in a study of shared clonotypes between healthy human individuals. The repertoire was sequenced with immunoSEQ multiplex PCR; TCRdb's copy has only in-frame clones and lacks some. The table includes millions of clones, roughly 96% detected once. Sequencing used naive CD4+ T cells sorted from blood. As to subset: CD45RA+ positively selected. The receptors were sampled from a young man in good health.

This chain connects TRBV2 to TRBJ2-7; D is ambiguous. The CDR3 sequence is 15 residues long. Germline lookup yields CDR1 SNHLY and CDR2 FYNNEI. V dropped 6 bases and J dropped 0 bases, with 15 bases sitting between them. The CDR3 sequence is CASRLLATDSYEQYF. The CDR3 nucleotides are TGTGCCAGCAGGTTACTGGCGACGGACTCCTACGAGCAGTACTTC.

The chain has TRBV7-2 and TRBJ1-1; D is ambiguous. The CDR3 runs 15 residues. V was pared by 1 base and J by 1 base, with 10 bases between. Germline V gene sequence: CDR1 SGHTA, CDR2 FQGNSA. CDR3 sequence reads: CASSLESVANTEAFF. CDR3 bases: TGTGCCAGCAGCTTAGAATCAGTCGCGAACACTGAAGCTTTCTTT.

CDR3 in amino acids: CSAMKWGGASTDTQYF. The CDR3 nucleotides read TGCAGCGCCATGAAGTGGGGGGGCGCGAGCACAGATACGCAGTATTTT. The chain joins TRBV29-1 to TRBJ2-3, with D possibly being TRBD2 (7 bases). This CDR3 has 16 amino acids. Looked up from germline, CDR1 is SQVTM and CDR2 is ANQGSEA. V was clipped by 7 bases and J by 0 bases, with 20 bases between them.

For this clone: This same CDR3 is encoded by further DNA sequences in the sample. The rearrangement uses TRBV7-2 and TRBJ2-2; possible D gene TRBD2, 5 bases. This CDR3 has 15 residues. V gave up 1 base and J gave up 0 bases, with 6 bases separating them. The germline CDR1 and CDR2 sequences are SGHTA and FQGNSA. DNA of the CDR3: TGTGCCAGCAGCTTAGGCGGGTCGAACACCGGGGAGCTGTTTTTT. Its translation is CASSLGGSNTGELFF.

V gene TRBV19 combines with J gene TRBJ1-1; D may be TRBD1 (6 bases). CDR1 and CDR2 (germline): LNHDA, SQIVND (reference sequence). CDR3 length equals 13 residues. V lost 6 bases to trimming and J lost 3 bases, with 11 bases between them. The CDR3 loop is CASRRGADTEAFF. The CDR3 bases are TGTGCCAGTAGACGGGGGGCGGACACTGAAGCTTTCTTT.

The chain links TRBV19 to TRBJ2-7; 10 bases map to TRBD1. Germline assignment: CDR1 LNHDA and CDR2 SQIVND (reference sequence). This CDR3 region has 15 residues. V trimming: 7 bases; J trimming: 4 bases; junction bases outside the gene matches: 10. The CDR3 nucleotides read TGTGCCAGTACCCCAACCGGGACAGGGGCTTACGAGCAGTACTTC. Translation: CASTPTGTGAYEQYF.

The CDR3 sequence is CASHAGALAGGTDTQYF. In nucleotides, the CDR3 is TGCGCCAGCCACGCCGGGGCGCTAGCGGGAGGAACAGATACGCAGTATTTT. V gene TRBV5-1 combines with J gene TRBJ2-3; 11 bases are a match to TRBD2. This CDR3 is 17 amino acids long. V lost 7 bases to trimming and J lost 3 bases; unmatched junction nucleotides: 13. The germline V gene has CDR1 SGHRS and CDR2 YFSETQ.

The chain links TRBV2 to TRBJ1-2; D is perhaps TRBD1 (5 bases). The CDR3 sequence is 15 residues long. CDR1 is SNHLY and CDR2 is FYNNEI in the germline V gene. Trimming removed 5 bases from V and 7 bases from J, with 20 bases in between. The CDR3 loop is CASSRSGTPGGGYTF. The CDR3 region has the DNA TGTGCCAGCAGTAGGTCCGGGACGCCTGGGGGTGGCTACACCTTC.

V usage is TRBV6-5 and J usage is TRBJ1-6; D possibly corresponds to TRBD1 (6 bases). Trimming left V 5 bases short and J 7 bases short, with 12 bases between. CDR1 and CDR2 from the germline V gene are MNHEY and SVGAGI. The length of the CDR3 is 14 residues. The CDR3: CASSNRDKNSPLHF. The DNA for the CDR3 is TGTGCCAGCAGTAACCGGGACAAGAATTCACCCCTCCACTTT.

The rearrangement joins TRBV28 to TRBJ2-2, with 9 bases identical to TRBD1. Germline lookup yields CDR1 MDHEN and CDR2 SYDVKM. With V trimmed by 5 bases and J by 7 bases, 2 bases remained unmatched. This CDR3 is 13 amino acids long. DNA for the CDR3: TGTGCCAGCAGTACAGGGGGCTTCGGGGAGCTGTTTTTT. Its protein product is CASSTGGFGELFF. Looking up the rest from reference TRBV28 and TRBJ2-2 gives the full variable domain: DVKVTQSSRYLVKRTGEKVFLECVQDMDHENMFWYRQDPGLGLRLIYFSYDVKMKEKGDIPEGYSVSREKKERFSLILESASTNQTSMYLCASSTGGFGELFFGEGSRLTVL.

The chain employs TRBV10-3 and TRBJ2-3; D is ambiguous. Trimming took off 0 bases at V and 2 bases at J, with 12 bases between the two ends. This CDR3 region has 16 residues. From germline, CDR1 is ENHRY and CDR2 SYGVKD. Here the CDR3 DNA reads TGTGCCATCAGTGAGTCACGGATGAGACTCACAGATACGCAGTATTTT. Translated, it gives CAISESRMRLTDTQYF.

This clone was counted once. The chain couples TRBV6-1 to TRBJ1-5, with TRBD1 identical over 8 bases. CDR3 length: 17 residues. Looked up from germline, CDR1 is MNHNS and CDR2 is SASEGT. V dropped 3 bases and J dropped 0; count of bases not matched to a gene: 7. This CDR3 reads CASSDGTGLNSNQPQHF. As DNA, the CDR3 is TGTGCCAGCAGTGACGGGACAGGCTTAAATAGCAATCAGCCCCAGCATTTT.

The J gene is TRBJ2-2, the V gene TRBV5-4; D unclear. The CDR3 has 15 amino acids. The V end lost 3 bases, the J end lost 1 base, and 10 bases lay between the germline ends. The germline V gene has CDR1 SGHNT and CDR2 YYREEE (reference sequence). The CDR3 here is CASSSILGNTGELFF. The CDR3 region has the DNA TGTGCCAGCAGCTCTATTCTAGGGAACACCGGGGAGCTGTTTTTT.

The chain carries TRBV5-1 and TRBJ2-1, with 10 bases fitting TRBD2. The ends lost 1 base at V and 5 bases at J; junction bases unmatched: 6. The CDR3 loop spans 16 amino acids. From germline, CDR1 is SGHRS and CDR2 YFSETQ. CDR3 loop: CASSLRSGRADNEQFF. Here the CDR3 DNA reads TGCGCCAGCAGCTTGAGAAGCGGGAGGGCCGACAATGAGCAGTTCTTC.

V usage is TRBV19 and J usage is TRBJ1-1; D remains unclear. The V end was cut by 4 bases, the J end by 6 bases, with 12 bases between. This CDR3 has 13 residues. Germline CDR1 is LNHDA and CDR2 is SQIVND (reference sequence). The CDR3 is CASSNFGTSEAFF. The CDR3 coding sequence is TGTGCCAGTAGTAATTTCGGTACCTCTGAAGCTTTCTTT.

The J gene is TRBJ1-5, the V gene TRBV27, with D tentatively TRBD1 (5 bases). This CDR3 spans 17 amino acids. CDR1 and CDR2 (germline): MNHEY, SMNVEV (reference sequence). Trimming shortened V by 6 bases and J by 8 bases, and 26 bases separated the two germline ends. The CDR3 DNA follows: TGTGCCAGCAGCCCTGAGACTGAGGGGACGTGGGGTGAGCCCCAGCATTTT. Translation gives CASSPETEGTWGEPQHF.

The chain couples TRBV6-1 to TRBJ2-7, with TRBD1 identical over 10 bases. V lost 6 bases and J lost 2; bases outside the gene matches: 7. The CDR3 extends over 15 amino acids. Germline values: CDR1 MNHNS, CDR2 SASEGT. CDR3 DNA sequence: TGTGCCAGCAGGGCCCCCGGGACAGGGGCCTACGAGCAGTACTTC. Translation: CASRAPGTGAYEQYF.

This chain joins TRBV6-5 and TRBJ1-1; perhaps TRBD1 as D (6 bases). Trimming removed 2 bases at V and 4 bases at J, with 8 bases between. The CDR3 covers 13 residues. The germline CDR1 and CDR2 sequences are MNHEY and SVGAGI. The CDR3 region is CASSYAGATEAFF. In DNA, the CDR3 is TGTGCCAGCAGTTACGCAGGGGCCACTGAAGCTTTCTTT.

The sample holds one count of this clone. The rearrangement joins TRBV5-4 to TRBJ1-5; 11 nucleotides align to TRBD1. Per germline, CDR1 SGHNT and CDR2 YYREEE (reference sequence). The CDR3 has 13 amino acids. The J segment lost 7 bases and the V segment lost 5 bases, leaving 2 bases of the junction unmatched. The CDR3 DNA reads TGTGCCAGCAGTAGGGACAGGGGGCAGCCCCAGCATTTT. Amino acids: CASSRDRGQPQHF.

The genes are TRBV7-9 and TRBJ1-2; perhaps TRBD1 as D (5 bases). V was shortened by 3 bases and J by 4 bases, with 12 bases between the two germline ends. Per germline, CDR1 SEHNR and CDR2 FQNEAQ (reference sequence). The CDR3 is 14 amino acids. The CDR3 protein is CASSFSGPLYGYTF. CDR3 nucleotides: TGTGCCAGCAGCTTCTCGGGACCCCTCTATGGCTACACCTTC.

This clone was detected once. Other nucleotide sequences in the sample specify the same CDR3. The J gene is TRBJ2-2, the V gene TRBV7-2, with D uncertain. Trimming cost V 5 bases and J 0 bases, with 4 bases left between them. The length of the CDR3 is 13 residues. Per the germline V gene, CDR1 is SGHTA and CDR2 is FQGNSA. CDR3 protein: CASSPSNTGELFF. CDR3 coding DNA: TGTGCCAGCAGCCCCTCGAACACCGGGGAGCTGTTTTTT. Drawing the rest from reference TRBV7-2 and TRBJ2-2, the complete variable domain is GAGVSQSPSNKVTEKGKDVELRCDPISGHTALYWYRQSLGQGLEFLIYFQGNSAPDKSGLPSDRFSAERTGGSVSTLTIQRTQQEDSAVYLCASSPSNTGELFFGEGSRLTVL.

The gene calls are TRBV7-2 and TRBJ2-5, with D tentatively TRBD2 (6 bases). V lost 4 bases and J 2 bases, leaving 14 bases between the germline ends. This CDR3 comprises 15 residues. CDR1 is SGHTA, CDR2 FQGNSA, per germline. CDR3 coding DNA: TGTGCCAGCAGCTCCGCGGCGGGGCTACAAGAGACCCAGTACTTC. It is translated as CASSSAAGLQETQYF.

CDR3 nucleotides: TGTGCCATCAGTGAAATGGACGACGAGCAGTACTTC. This sequence encodes CAISEMDDEQYF. This sequence joins TRBV10-3 and TRBJ2-7; unclear D gene. CDR3 size: 12 residues. CDR1 and CDR2 (germline): ENHRY, SYGVKD. The V end lost 3 bases, the J end lost 5 bases, and 8 bases lay between the germline ends.

The chain recombines TRBV6-9 with TRBJ2-7; 7 nucleotides match TRBD1. The V segment lost 6 bases and the J segment 1 base; nucleotides outside the gene matches: 12. CDR1 and CDR2 (germline): MNHGY, SVAAGI. The CDR3 contains 16 residues. CDR3: CASSPVRTGTSYEQYF. CDR3 sequence (DNA): TGTGCCAGCAGCCCCGTACGGACAGGAACGTCCTACGAGCAGTACTTC.

The V gene is TRBV7-2, the J gene TRBJ1-5; tentative D call: TRBD1 (5 bases). V lost 1 base and J 1 base, leaving 8 bases between the germline ends. In germline, CDR1 is SGHTA, CDR2 FQGNSA. This CDR3 comprises 15 residues. In DNA form, the CDR3 reads TGTGCCAGCAGCTTAGGCAGGGAAAGCAATCAGCCCCAGCATTTT. This translates into CASSLGRESNQPQHF.

The chain uses TRBV5-1 and TRBJ2-5, with 8 bases that match TRBD2. V gave up 0 bases and J gave up 4 bases; unmatched junction bases: 8. Per the germline V gene, CDR1 is SGHRS and CDR2 is YFSETQ. CDR3 length: 16 residues. The CDR3 spells CASSLEGGGSRETQYF. CDR3 nucleotides: TGCGCCAGCAGCTTGGAGGGCGGGGGGAGCCGAGAGACCCAGTACTTC.

The V and J genes are TRBV5-4 and TRBJ2-7; TRBD2 matches at 10 bases. Trimming took 0 bases from V and 5 from J; bases not matched to a gene: 11. The CDR3 is made up of 17 amino acids. Looked up from germline, CDR1 is SGHNT and CDR2 is YYREEE (reference sequence). The CDR3 sequence is CASSLAGLAGVVNEQYF. The DNA for the CDR3 is TGTGCCAGCAGCTTGGCAGGGCTAGCGGGGGTAGTGAACGAGCAGTACTTC. Drawing the rest from reference TRBV5-4 and TRBJ2-7, the complete variable domain is ETGVTQSPTHLIKTRGQQVTLRCSSQSGHNTVSWYQQALGQGPQFIFQYYREEENGRGNFPPRFSGLQFPNYSSELNVNALELDDSALYLCASSLAGLAGVVNEQYFGPGTRLTVT.